This TCR beta chain was identified in a study of blood T cell repertoires in COVID-19. Here immunoSEQ multiplex PCR was the method, and the copy in TCRdb shows in-frame clones only, minus some. The sample lists under 250,000 clones; more than 75% were seen once. The CDR3 is made up of 16 amino acids. Germline CDR1 KGHDR, CDR2 SFDVKD. Trimming shortened V by 2 bases and J by 3 bases, and 10 bases separated the two germline ends. Sequenced sample: peripheral blood. This receptor was obtained from a woman aged 65 to 85 with COVID-19, enrolled during active disease. J is TRBJ2-6 and V is TRBV24-1; TRBD1 is a possible D gene (6 bases). CDR3 in DNA: TGTGCCACCAGTGATTATTCCAGGGGTGGGGCCAACGTCCTGACTTTC. Its translation: CATSDYSRGGANVLTF.